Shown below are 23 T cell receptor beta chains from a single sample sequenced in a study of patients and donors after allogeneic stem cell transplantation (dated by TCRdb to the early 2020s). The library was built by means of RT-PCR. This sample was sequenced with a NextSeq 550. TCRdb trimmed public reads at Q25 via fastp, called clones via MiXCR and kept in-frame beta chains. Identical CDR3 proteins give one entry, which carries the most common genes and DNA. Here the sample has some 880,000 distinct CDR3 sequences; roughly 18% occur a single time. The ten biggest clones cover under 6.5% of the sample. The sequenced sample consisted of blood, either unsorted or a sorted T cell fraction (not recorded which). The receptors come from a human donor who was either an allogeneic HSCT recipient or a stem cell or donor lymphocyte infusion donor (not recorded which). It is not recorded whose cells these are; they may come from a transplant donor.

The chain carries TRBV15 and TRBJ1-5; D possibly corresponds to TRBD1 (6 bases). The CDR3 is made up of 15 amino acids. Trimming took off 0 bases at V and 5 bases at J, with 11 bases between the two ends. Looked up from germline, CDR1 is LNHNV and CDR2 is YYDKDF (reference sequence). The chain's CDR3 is CATSRDRGRDQPQHF. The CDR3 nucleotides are TGTGCCACCAGCAGAGACAGGGGAAGGGATCAGCCCCAGCATTTT.

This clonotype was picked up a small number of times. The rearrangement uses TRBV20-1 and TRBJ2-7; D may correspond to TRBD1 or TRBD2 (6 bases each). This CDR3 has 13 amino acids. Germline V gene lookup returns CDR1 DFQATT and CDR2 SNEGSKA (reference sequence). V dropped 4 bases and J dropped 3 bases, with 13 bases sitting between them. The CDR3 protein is CSATGGRFYEQYF. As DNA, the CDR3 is TGCAGTGCTACCGGGGGCAGGTTCTACGAGCAGTACTTC.

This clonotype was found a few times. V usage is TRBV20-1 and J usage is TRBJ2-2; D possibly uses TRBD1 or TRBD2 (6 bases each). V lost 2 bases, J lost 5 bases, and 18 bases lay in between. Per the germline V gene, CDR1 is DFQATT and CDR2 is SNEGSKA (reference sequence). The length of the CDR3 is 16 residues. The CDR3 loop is CSARKRPGAGTGELFF. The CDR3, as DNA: TGCAGTGCTAGAAAAAGGCCGGGGGCGGGGACCGGGGAGCTGTTTTTT.

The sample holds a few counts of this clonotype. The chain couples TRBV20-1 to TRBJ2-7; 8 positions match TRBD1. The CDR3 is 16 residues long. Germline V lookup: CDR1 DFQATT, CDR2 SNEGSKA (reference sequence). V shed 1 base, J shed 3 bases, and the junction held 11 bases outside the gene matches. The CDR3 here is CSARAPTGVVDYEQYF. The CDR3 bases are TGCAGTGCTAGAGCCCCGACAGGGGTAGTAGACTACGAGCAGTACTTC.

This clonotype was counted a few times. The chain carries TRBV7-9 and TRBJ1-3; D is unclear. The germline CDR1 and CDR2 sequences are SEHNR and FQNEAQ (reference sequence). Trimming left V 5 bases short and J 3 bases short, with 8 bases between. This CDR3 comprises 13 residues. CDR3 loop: CASSPTNGNTIYF. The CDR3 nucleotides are TGTGCCAGCAGCCCGACGAATGGAAACACCATATATTTT.

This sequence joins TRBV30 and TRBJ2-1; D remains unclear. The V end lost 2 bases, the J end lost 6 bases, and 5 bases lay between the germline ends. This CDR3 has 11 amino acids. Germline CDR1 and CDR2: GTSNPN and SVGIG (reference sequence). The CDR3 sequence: CAWSRTNEQFF. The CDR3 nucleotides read TGTGCCTGGAGTCGGACCAATGAGCAGTTCTTC. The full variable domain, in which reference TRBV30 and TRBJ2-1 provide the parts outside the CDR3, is SQTIHQWPATLVQPVGSPLSLECTVEGTSNPNLYWYRQAAGRGLQLLFYSVGIGQISSEVPQNLSASRPQDRQFILSSKKLLLSDSGFYLCAWSRTNEQFFGPGTRLTVL.

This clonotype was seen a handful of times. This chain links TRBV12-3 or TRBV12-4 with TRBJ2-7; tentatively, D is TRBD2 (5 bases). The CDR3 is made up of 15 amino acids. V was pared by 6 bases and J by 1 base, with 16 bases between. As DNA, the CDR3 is TGTGCCAGCAGCAAACTCGTAAGGAGGTCCTACGAGCAGTACTTC. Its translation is CASSKLVRRSYEQYF.

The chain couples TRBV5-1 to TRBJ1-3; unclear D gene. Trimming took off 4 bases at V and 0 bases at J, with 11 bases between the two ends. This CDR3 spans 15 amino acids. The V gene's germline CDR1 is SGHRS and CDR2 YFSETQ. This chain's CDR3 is CASSPGGFSGNTIYF. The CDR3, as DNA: TGCGCCAGCAGCCCCGGCGGGTTCTCTGGAAACACCATATATTTT.

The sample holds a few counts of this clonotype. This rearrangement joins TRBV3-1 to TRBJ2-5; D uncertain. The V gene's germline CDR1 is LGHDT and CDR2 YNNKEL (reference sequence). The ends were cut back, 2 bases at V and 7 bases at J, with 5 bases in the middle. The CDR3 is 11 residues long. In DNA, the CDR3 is TGTGCCAGCAGCCAACGAGGGACCCAGTACTTC. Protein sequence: CASSQRGTQYF.

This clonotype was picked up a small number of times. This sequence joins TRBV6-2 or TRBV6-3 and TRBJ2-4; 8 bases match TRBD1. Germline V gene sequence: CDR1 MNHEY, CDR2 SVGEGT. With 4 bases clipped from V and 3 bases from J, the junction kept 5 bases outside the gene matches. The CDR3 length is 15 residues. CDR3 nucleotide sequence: TGTGCCAGCAGTTCGACAGGGGATGGCAAAAACATTCAGTACTTC. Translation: CASSSTGDGKNIQYF.

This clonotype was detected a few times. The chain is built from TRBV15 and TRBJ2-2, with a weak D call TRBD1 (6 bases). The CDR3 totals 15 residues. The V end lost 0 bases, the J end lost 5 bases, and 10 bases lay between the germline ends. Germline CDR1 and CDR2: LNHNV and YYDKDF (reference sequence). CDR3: CATSRDLTGTGELFF. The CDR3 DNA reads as TGTGCCACCAGCAGAGATCTTACAGGGACCGGGGAGCTGTTTTTT. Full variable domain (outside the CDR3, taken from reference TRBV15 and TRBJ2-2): DAMVIQNPRYQVTQFGKPVTLSCSQTLNHNVMYWYQQKSSQAPKLLFHYYDKDFNNEADTPDNFQSRRPNTSFCFLDIRSPGLGDTAMYLCATSRDLTGTGELFFGEGSRLTVL.

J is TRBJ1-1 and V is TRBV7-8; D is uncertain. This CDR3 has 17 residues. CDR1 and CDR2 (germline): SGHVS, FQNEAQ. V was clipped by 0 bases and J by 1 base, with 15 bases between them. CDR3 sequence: CASSLARSRDRNTEAFF. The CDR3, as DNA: TGTGCCAGCAGCTTAGCGCGCTCGAGGGATAGGAACACTGAAGCTTTCTTT.

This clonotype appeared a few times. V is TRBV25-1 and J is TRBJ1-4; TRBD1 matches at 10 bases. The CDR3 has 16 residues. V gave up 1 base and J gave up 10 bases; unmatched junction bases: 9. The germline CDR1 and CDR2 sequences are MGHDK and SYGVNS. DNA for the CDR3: TGTGCCAGCAGTGAATCGGTGACAGGGGGCGCGGTAAAACTGTTTTTT. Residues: CASSESVTGGAVKLFF.

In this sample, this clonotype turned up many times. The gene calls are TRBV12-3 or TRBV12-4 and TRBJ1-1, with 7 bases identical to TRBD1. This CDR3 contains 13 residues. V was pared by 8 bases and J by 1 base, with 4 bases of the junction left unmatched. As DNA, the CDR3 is TGTGCCAGCCTCACAGGGGCGAACACTGAAGCTTTCTTT. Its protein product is CASLTGANTEAFF.

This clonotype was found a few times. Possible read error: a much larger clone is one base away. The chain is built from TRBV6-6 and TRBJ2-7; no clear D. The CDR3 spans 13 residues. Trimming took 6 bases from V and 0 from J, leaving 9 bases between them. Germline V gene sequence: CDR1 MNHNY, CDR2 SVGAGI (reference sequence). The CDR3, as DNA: TGTGCCAGCAGGGTCAGGAGCTCCTACGAGCAGTACTTC. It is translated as CASRVRSSYEQYF.

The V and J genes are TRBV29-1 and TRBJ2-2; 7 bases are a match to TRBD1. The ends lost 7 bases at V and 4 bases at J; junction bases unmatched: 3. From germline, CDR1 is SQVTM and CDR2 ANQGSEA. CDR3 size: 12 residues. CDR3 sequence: CSEGQFTGELFF. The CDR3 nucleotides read TGCAGCGAGGGACAGTTCACCGGGGAGCTGTTTTTT.

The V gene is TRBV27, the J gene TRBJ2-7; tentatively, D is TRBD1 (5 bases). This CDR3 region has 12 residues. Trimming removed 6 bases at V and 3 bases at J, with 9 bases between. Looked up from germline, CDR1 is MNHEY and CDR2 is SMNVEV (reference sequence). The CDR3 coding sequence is TGTGCCAGCAGGGGGCGCATCTACGAGCAGTACTTC. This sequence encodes CASRGRIYEQYF.

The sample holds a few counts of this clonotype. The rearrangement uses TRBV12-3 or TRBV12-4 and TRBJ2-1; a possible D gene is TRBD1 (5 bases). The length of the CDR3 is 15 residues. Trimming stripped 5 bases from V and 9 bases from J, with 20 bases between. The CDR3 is CASSGHRPGAGEQFF. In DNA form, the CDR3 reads TGTGCCAGCAGTGGACACCGACCTGGGGCAGGTGAGCAGTTCTTC.

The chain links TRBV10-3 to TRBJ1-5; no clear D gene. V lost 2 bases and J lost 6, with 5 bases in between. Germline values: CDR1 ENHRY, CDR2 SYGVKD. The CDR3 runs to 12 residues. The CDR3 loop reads CAISELSQPQHF. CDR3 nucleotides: TGTGCCATCAGTGAGCTGTCTCAGCCCCAGCATTTT.

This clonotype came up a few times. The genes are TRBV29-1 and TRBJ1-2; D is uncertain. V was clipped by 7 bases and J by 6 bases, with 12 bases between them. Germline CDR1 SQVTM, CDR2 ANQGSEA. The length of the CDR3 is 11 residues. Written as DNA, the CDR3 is TGCAGCGGCGGGCAAGGCCATGGCTACACCTTC. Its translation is CSGGQGHGYTF.

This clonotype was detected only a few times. The CDR3, as DNA: TGTGCCAGCAGGAGGACAGGGTTGACAGATACGCAGTATTTT. Translated: CASRRTGLTDTQYF. The V and J genes are TRBV27 and TRBJ2-3; TRBD1 agrees at 8 bases. The V and J ends lost 6 bases and 3 bases, in that order; junction bases with no gene match: 5. CDR1 is MNHEY, CDR2 SMNVEV, per germline (reference sequence). This CDR3 spans 14 amino acids.

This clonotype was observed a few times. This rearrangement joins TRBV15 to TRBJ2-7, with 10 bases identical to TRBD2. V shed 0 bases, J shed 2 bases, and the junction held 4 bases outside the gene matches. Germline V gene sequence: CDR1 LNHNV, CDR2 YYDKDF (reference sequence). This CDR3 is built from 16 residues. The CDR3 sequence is CATSRDRLAGAYEQYF. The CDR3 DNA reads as TGTGCCACCAGCAGAGACCGGCTAGCGGGGGCCTACGAGCAGTACTTC.

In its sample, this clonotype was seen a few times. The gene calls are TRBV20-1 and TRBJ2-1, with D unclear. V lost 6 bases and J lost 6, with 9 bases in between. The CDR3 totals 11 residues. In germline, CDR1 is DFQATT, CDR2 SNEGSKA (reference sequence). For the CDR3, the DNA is TGCAGTGCCCGCCTTATCAATGAGCAGTTCTTC. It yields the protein CSARLINEQFF.